A single sample gave rise to the 27 T cell receptor beta chains below, sequenced in a study of shared clonotypes between healthy human individuals. Profiling relied on immunoSEQ multiplex PCR, and the TCRdb table lists in-frame clones only, not all of them. The sample includes just over 2,000,000 clones, roughly 94% of them seen just once. Sample: naive CD4+ T cells sorted from blood. Subset given: CD45RA+ positively selected. Receptors originate from a man aged 18 to 29 in good health.

This chain connects TRBV9 to TRBJ1-5; weak D call: TRBD1 (5 bases). The CDR3 consists of 15 residues. V lost 4 bases and J 7 bases, leaving 18 bases between the germline ends. The germline V gene encodes CDR1 SGDLS and CDR2 YYNGEE. CDR3 DNA: TGTGCCAGCAGCCCCCTCGGGCAGGGATGGCAGCCCCAGCATTTT. It yields the protein CASSPLGQGWQPQHF.

To note about this clone: In the same sample, other DNA sequences code for this CDR3. The chain uses TRBV2 and TRBJ1-5; D uncertain. CDR3 length: 15 residues. Germline CDR1 is SNHLY and CDR2 is FYNNEI. Trimming removed 3 bases from V and 0 bases from J, with 9 bases in between. The DNA for the CDR3 is TGTGCCAGCAGTGAGGGTCCCTATAGCAATCAGCCCCAGCATTTT. Its protein is CASSEGPYSNQPQHF.

The genes are TRBV9 and TRBJ2-5; D is perhaps TRBD1 or TRBD2 (5 bases each). CDR1 and CDR2 (germline): SGDLS, YYNGEE. V was cut by 0 bases and J by 5 bases, with 14 bases left in between. This CDR3 is built from 15 residues. CDR3 region: CASSVDEGSGETQYF. DNA for the CDR3: TGTGCCAGCAGCGTAGATGAGGGGTCAGGGGAGACCCAGTACTTC.

This clone was seen a single time. The chain combines TRBV27 with TRBJ1-5; 9 bases are a match to TRBD1. The V gene end was trimmed by 5 bases and the J gene end by 6 bases; junction bases not matched to a gene: 11. Germline V lookup: CDR1 MNHEY, CDR2 SMNVEV (reference sequence). The length of the CDR3 is 16 residues. CDR3 DNA sequence: TGTGCCAGCAGTCCATTGGGACAGGGCGGAGGTCAGCCCCAGCATTTT. It yields the protein CASSPLGQGGGQPQHF.

This clone is a singleton in its sample. The DNA of the CDR3 is TGTGCCATCAGTGCCTTAGGGGAGACAGGGGCAAACTACGAGCAGTACTTC. Protein product: CAISALGETGANYEQYF. V is TRBV10-3 and J is TRBJ2-7; TRBD1 matches 8 bases. The CDR3 extends over 17 amino acids. Trimming took 4 bases from V and 3 from J; bases not matched to a gene: 14. Germline-derived CDR1 and CDR2 are ENHRY and SYGVKD.

The rearrangement joins TRBV9 to TRBJ2-5; D might be TRBD1 or TRBD2, each matching 5 bases. This CDR3 contains 16 residues. CDR1 and CDR2 (germline): SGDLS, YYNGEE. V shed 4 bases and J shed 2 bases, with 18 bases lying between them. The CDR3 loop is CASSPRDRPSQETQYF. The CDR3, as DNA: TGTGCCAGCAGCCCCCGGGACCGACCATCACAAGAGACCCAGTACTTC.

The chain employs TRBV6-6 and TRBJ1-5; D not resolved. Trimming removed 8 bases at V and 7 bases at J, with 15 bases between. CDR1 is MNHNY, CDR2 SVGAGI, per germline (reference sequence). CDR3 length equals 13 residues. This chain's CDR3 is CASGWVSNQPQHF. In nucleotides, the CDR3 is TGTGCCAGCGGTTGGGTTTCGAACCAGCCCCAGCATTTT.

The chain is built from TRBV12-5 and TRBJ2-1; 12 nucleotides match TRBD2. J gave up 10 bases and V 1 base, and 23 bases lay outside the gene matches. Germline assignment: CDR1 LGHNT and CDR2 FRNRAP. CDR3 length equals 21 residues. The chain's CDR3 is CASGLEQAGALLAGGPLEQFF. The CDR3 bases are TGTGCTAGTGGTTTGGAGCAAGCGGGGGCATTACTAGCGGGAGGCCCTTTGGAGCAGTTCTTC.

The rearrangement uses TRBV30 and TRBJ2-2, with TRBD1 matching 9 bases. Germline CDR1 is GTSNPN and CDR2 is SVGIG (reference sequence). V lost 4 bases, J lost 5 bases, and 5 bases stayed unmatched. The CDR3 is made up of 14 amino acids. CDR3 residues: CAWKRTGVTGELFF. The CDR3 DNA follows: TGTGCCTGGAAAAGGACAGGGGTTACCGGGGAGCTGTTTTTT. Full variable domain (outside the CDR3, taken from reference TRBV30 and TRBJ2-2): SQTIHQWPATLVQPVGSPLSLECTVEGTSNPNLYWYRQAAGRGLQLLFYSVGIGQISSEVPQNLSASRPQDRQFILSSKKLLLSDSGFYLCAWKRTGVTGELFFGEGSRLTVL.

This chain joins TRBV7-9 and TRBJ2-3; tentatively, D is TRBD2 (5 bases). The V gene lost 5 bases and the J gene lost 1 base, with 16 bases spanning the gap. CDR1 is SEHNR and CDR2 is FQNEAQ in the germline V gene (reference sequence). This CDR3 contains 16 residues. The CDR3 DNA follows: TGTGCCAGCAGCCGACGGGATCGGATGGGCACAGATACGCAGTATTTT. Residues: CASSRRDRMGTDTQYF.

V gene TRBV2 combines with J gene TRBJ1-1; no reliable D call. The CDR3 runs 12 residues. With 4 bases removed from V and 5 bases from J, the gap between germline ends came to 8 bases. Germline loops: CDR1 SNHLY, CDR2 FYNNEI. The CDR3 is CASSGMGTEAFF. The CDR3 nucleotides read TGTGCCAGCAGTGGTATGGGGACTGAAGCTTTCTTT.

The chain couples TRBV7-3 to TRBJ1-6; D may be TRBD1 (5 bases). The germline gives CDR1 SGHTA, CDR2 FQGTGA. V was trimmed by 3 bases and J by 7 bases, leaving 10 bases between them. The CDR3 sequence is 14 residues long. Written as DNA, the CDR3 is TGTGCCAGCAGCTTCGGGGCGCTAAATTCACCCCTCCACTTT. Residues: CASSFGALNSPLHF.

The rearrangement uses TRBV30 and TRBJ2-2; tentatively, D is TRBD1 (6 bases). The CDR3 loop spans 14 amino acids. V was cut by 4 bases and J by 6 bases, with 15 bases left in between. Germline V gene sequence: CDR1 GTSNPN, CDR2 SVGIG (reference sequence). In DNA form, the CDR3 reads TGTGCCTGGATGCCCAGGGGTCGGGCCGGGGAGCTGTTTTTT. Encoded protein: CAWMPRGRAGELFF.

This clone was seen a handful of times. The chain couples TRBV6-1 to TRBJ1-5, with TRBD1 matching over 9 bases. The trim removed 4 bases at V and 3 bases at J, leaving 4 bases unmatched. The CDR3 spans 15 residues. The germline V gene has CDR1 MNHNS and CDR2 SASEGT. The CDR3 sequence is CASSGWTGDNQPQHF. CDR3 bases: TGTGCCAGCAGTGGATGGACAGGGGACAATCAGCCCCAGCATTTT.

The CDR3 sequence is CASSEDIRTGLNSPLHF. CDR3 DNA: TGCGCCAGCAGTGAGGACATCAGGACGGGTCTTAATTCACCCCTCCACTTT. V usage is TRBV10-2 and J usage is TRBJ1-6; D unresolved. Germline CDR1 is WSHSY and CDR2 is SAAADI. The CDR3 is made up of 17 amino acids. V gave up 2 bases and J gave up 6 bases, with 17 bases separating them.

The rearrangement uses TRBV7-2 and TRBJ2-2, with 9 bases lining up with TRBD1. The CDR3 is made up of 15 amino acids. With V trimmed by 3 bases and J by 3 bases, 2 bases remained unmatched. The germline V gene has CDR1 SGHTA and CDR2 FQGNSA. Here the CDR3 reads CASSFRDRDTGELFF. CDR3 DNA sequence: TGTGCCAGCAGCTTCCGGGACAGGGACACCGGGGAGCTGTTTTTT.

The gene calls are TRBV25-1 and TRBJ2-2, with 9 bases identical to TRBD1. The V and J ends lost 6 bases and 3 bases, in that order; junction bases with no gene match: 11. CDR3 size: 17 residues. Germline values: CDR1 MGHDK, CDR2 SYGVNS. The CDR3: CASSLVEGQGYTGELFF. The CDR3 bases are TGTGCCAGCAGCCTTGTTGAAGGACAGGGGTACACCGGGGAGCTGTTTTTT. Combining the CDR3 with reference TRBV25-1 and TRBJ2-2 gives the whole variable domain EADIYQTPRYLVIGTGKKITLECSQTMGHDKMYWYQQDPGMELHLIHYSYGVNSTEKGDLSSESTVSRIRTEHFPLTLESARPSHTSQYLCASSLVEGQGYTGELFFGEGSRLTVL.

The chain uses TRBV5-3 and TRBJ1-5, with D unresolved. TRBV5-3 has ORF status, its function being uncertain. V was clipped by 6 bases and J by 11 bases, with 18 bases between them. This CDR3 region has 13 residues. CDR3 sequence (DNA): TGTGCCAGAAAGACGGGAGGTACCGAGGCCCAGCATTTT. Residues: CARKTGGTEAQHF.

The rearrangement joins TRBV4-1 to TRBJ1-2; D not resolved. The V end was cut by 0 bases, the J end by 9 bases, with 14 bases between. The CDR3 totals 14 residues. The germline gives CDR1 MGHRA, CDR2 YSYEKL. Here the CDR3 reads CASSQETYLASYTF. CDR3 coding DNA: TGCGCCAGCAGCCAAGAAACCTACCTCGCAAGCTACACCTTC.

The gene calls are TRBV28 and TRBJ1-2; 7 bases map to TRBD1. CDR1 is MDHEN and CDR2 is SYDVKM in the germline V gene. Losses at the gene ends were 7 bases for V and 8 bases for J; bases not matched to a gene: 4. This CDR3 has 11 residues. DNA for the CDR3: TGTGCCAGCAACGACAGGGCCGGCTACACCTTC. It specifies CASNDRAGYTF.

V gene TRBV5-4 combines with J gene TRBJ2-7; 8 bases map to TRBD2. After removal of 1 base from V and 0 bases from J, the junction contained 6 bases not matched to a gene. This CDR3 is 16 amino acids long. Germline CDR1 reads SGHNT; CDR2 reads YYREEE (reference sequence). The DNA for the CDR3 is TGTGCCAGCAGCTTGATCGGCGGGGGGTCCTCCTACGAGCAGTACTTC. Translating gives CASSLIGGGSSYEQYF.

Turning to this clone: Additional DNA sequences in this sample encode the identical CDR3. V usage is TRBV18 and J usage is TRBJ1-5; the D is unclear. V lost 4 bases and J lost 3, with 7 bases in between. The CDR3 length is 13 residues. Germline V gene lookup returns CDR1 KGHSH and CDR2 LQKENI. The CDR3 DNA is TGTGCCAGCTCACTGGACTCCAATCAGCCCCAGCATTTT. Amino acids: CASSLDSNQPQHF.

This clone was detected only once. The chain is built from TRBV18 and TRBJ2-5, with D hard to call. This CDR3 region has 14 residues. Trimming removed 3 bases at V and 1 base at J, with 9 bases between. The germline gives CDR1 KGHSH, CDR2 LQKENI. As DNA, the CDR3 is TGTGCCAGCTCACCGCGAGTATCCCAAGAGACCCAGTACTTC. It translates to CASSPRVSQETQYF.

With regard to this clone: The same CDR3 also results from other DNA sequences found in this sample. This chain connects TRBV9 to TRBJ1-3, with 7 bases that match TRBD1. Germline CDR1 SGDLS, CDR2 YYNGEE. The CDR3 runs to 15 residues. The V and J ends lost 4 bases and 0 bases, in that order; junction bases with no gene match: 4. CDR3 residues: CASSPRTGSGNTIYF. CDR3 DNA sequence: TGTGCCAGCAGCCCGCGGACAGGCTCTGGAAACACCATATATTTT.

A remark on this clone: This may come from a read error, since a much larger clone is one base off. The sample holds other DNA sequences that translate to the same CDR3. The rearrangement joins TRBV11-2 to TRBJ1-6; D uncertain. This CDR3 region has 13 residues. Germline V gene lookup returns CDR1 SGHAT and CDR2 FQNNGV. V lost 1 base and J 7 bases, leaving 5 bases between the germline ends. The CDR3, as DNA: TGTGCCAGCAGCTTAGGGGGAAATTCACCCCTCCACTTT. Its protein product is CASSLGGNSPLHF.

V and J are TRBV5-1 and TRBJ2-5; possibly TRBD1 or TRBD2 for D (5 bases each). This CDR3 comprises 15 residues. Germline loops: CDR1 SGHRS, CDR2 YFSETQ. V lost 0 bases to trimming and J lost 2 bases, with 11 bases between them. In DNA, the CDR3 is TGCGCCAGCAGCTTGGAGTCGGGACCGCAAGAGACCCAGTACTTC. Residues: CASSLESGPQETQYF.

The rearrangement links TRBV2 to TRBJ1-2, with 9 bases that match TRBD1. Germline V gene sequence: CDR1 SNHLY, CDR2 FYNNEI. This CDR3 comprises 15 residues. Germline trimming cut 6 bases from V and 2 bases from J; bases unmatched to any gene: 7. The CDR3 sequence is CASRRTGDKNYGYTF. The DNA of the CDR3 is TGTGCCAGCAGACGGACAGGGGATAAGAACTATGGCTACACCTTC.